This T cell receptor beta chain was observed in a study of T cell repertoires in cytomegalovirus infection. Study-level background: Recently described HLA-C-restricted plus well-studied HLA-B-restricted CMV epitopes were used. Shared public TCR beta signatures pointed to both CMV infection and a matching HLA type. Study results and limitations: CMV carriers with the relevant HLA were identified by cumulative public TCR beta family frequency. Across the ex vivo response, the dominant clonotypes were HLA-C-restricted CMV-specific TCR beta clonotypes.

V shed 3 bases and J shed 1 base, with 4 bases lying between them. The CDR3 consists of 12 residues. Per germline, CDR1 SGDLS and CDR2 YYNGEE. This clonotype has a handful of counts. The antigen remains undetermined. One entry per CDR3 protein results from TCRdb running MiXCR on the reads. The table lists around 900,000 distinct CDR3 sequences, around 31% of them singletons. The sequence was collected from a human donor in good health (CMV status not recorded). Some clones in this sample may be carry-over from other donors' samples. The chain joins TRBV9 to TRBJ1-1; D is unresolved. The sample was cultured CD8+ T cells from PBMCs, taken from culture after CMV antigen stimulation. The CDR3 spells CASSATNTEAFF. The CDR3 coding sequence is TGTGCCAGCAGCGCGACGAACACTGAAGCTTTCTTT.